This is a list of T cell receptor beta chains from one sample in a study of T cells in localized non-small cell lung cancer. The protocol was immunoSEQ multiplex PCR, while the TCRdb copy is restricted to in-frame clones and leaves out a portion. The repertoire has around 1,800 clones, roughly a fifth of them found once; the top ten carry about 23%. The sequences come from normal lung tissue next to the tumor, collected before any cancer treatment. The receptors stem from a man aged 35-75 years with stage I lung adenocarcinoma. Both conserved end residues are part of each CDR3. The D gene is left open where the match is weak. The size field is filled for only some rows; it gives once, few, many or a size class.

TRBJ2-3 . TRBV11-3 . CASRGVVGSLTDTQYF TGTGCCAGCAGGGGAGTGGTGGGGTCACTCACAGATACGCAGTATTTT
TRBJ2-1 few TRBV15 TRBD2 CATSRSLSSGGYNEQFF TGTGCCACCAGCAGATCCCTTTCTAGCGGGGGCTACAATGAGCAGTTCTTC
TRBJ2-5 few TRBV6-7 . CASSEKIRGETQYF TGTGCCAGCAGTGAAAAAATCAGGGGAGAGACCCAGTACTTC
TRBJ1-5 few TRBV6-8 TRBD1 CASNRKGVGTGAQNQPQHF TGTGCCAGCAACCGAAAAGGTGTAGGGACAGGGGCTCAAAATCAGCCCCAGCATTTT
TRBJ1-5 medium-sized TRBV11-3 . CASSLEVDGQPQHF TGTGCCAGCAGCTTAGAGGTCGACGGTCAGCCCCAGCATTTT
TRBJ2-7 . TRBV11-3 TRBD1 CASSSGTGGSEQYF TGTGCCAGCAGCTCCGGGACAGGGGGGTCCGAGCAGTACTTC
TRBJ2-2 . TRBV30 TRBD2 CAWIAGGSFTGELFF TGTGCCTGGATAGCGGGGGGTTCGTTCACCGGGGAGCTGTTTTTT
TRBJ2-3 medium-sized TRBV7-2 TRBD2 CASSEGRGDTQYF TGTGCCAGCAGTGAGGGGAGGGGAGATACGCAGTATTTT
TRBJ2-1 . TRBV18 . CASSPGMRFGNEQFF TGTGCCAGCTCACCAGGGATGCGGTTTGGGAATGAGCAGTTCTTC
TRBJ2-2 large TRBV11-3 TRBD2 CASSPRKRENTGELFF TGTGCCAGCAGCCCACGAAAGCGGGAGAACACCGGGGAGCTGTTTTTT
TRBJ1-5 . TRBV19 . CASSIIGGQGGQPQHF TGTGCCAGTAGTATTATCGGCGGGCAGGGTGGTCAGCCCCAGCATTTT
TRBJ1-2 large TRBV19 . CASSMGGNYGYTF TGTGCCAGTAGTATGGGTGGAAACTATGGCTACACCTTC
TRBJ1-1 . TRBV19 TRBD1 CASREQGTLNTEAFF TGTGCCAGTAGAGAACAGGGGACCCTGAACACTGAAGCTTTCTTT
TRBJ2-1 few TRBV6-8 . CASSPTINNEQFF TGTGCCAGCAGCCCTACGATCAACAATGAGCAGTTCTTC
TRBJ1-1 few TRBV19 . CASSKQGPLNTEAFF TGTGCCAGTAGTAAGCAGGGTCCCTTGAACACTGAAGCTTTCTTT
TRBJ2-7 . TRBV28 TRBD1 CASSLLQGAGEQYF TGTGCCAGCAGTTTACTACAGGGGGCTGGAGAGCAGTACTTC
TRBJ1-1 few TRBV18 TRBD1 CASSPSPTGANTEAFF TGTGCCAGCTCACCATCCCCAACAGGGGCGAACACTGAAGCTTTCTTT
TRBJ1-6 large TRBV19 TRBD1 CASSLQGARDSPLHF TGTGCCAGTAGTCTACAGGGGGCGAGGGATTCACCCCTCCACTTT
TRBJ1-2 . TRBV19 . CASSRATRDGYTF TGTGCCAGTAGTCGGGCTACGAGGGATGGCTACACCTTC
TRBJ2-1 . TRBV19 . CASSIDGTPSYNEQFF TGTGCCAGTAGTATAGACGGGACACCGTCCTACAATGAGCAGTTCTTC
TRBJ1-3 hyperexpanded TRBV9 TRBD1 CASSPGQLSGNTIYF TGTGCCAGCAGCCCGGGACAGCTCTCTGGAAACACCATATATTTT
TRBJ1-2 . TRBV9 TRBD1 CASSFRDRVGSYGYTF TGTGCCAGCAGCTTCCGGGACAGGGTTGGGTCCTATGGCTACACCTTC
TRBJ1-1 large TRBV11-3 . CASSFGGAGTEAFF TGTGCCAGCAGCTTCGGGGGGGCAGGGACTGAAGCTTTCTTT